The clone carrying this T cell receptor (beta chain) was recorded a few times. Donors had localized lung adenocarcinoma, a non-small cell lung cancer. TCRdb ran MiXCR on the PCR reads and lists one entry per CDR3 protein. The sample carries tens of thousands of distinct CDR3 sequences, approximately 50% recorded once. These data come from a study of CD4 and CD8 cells across lung adenocarcinoma regions. The germline CDR1 and CDR2 sequences are LGHDT and YNNKEL (reference sequence). The CDR3 sequence is 15 residues long. V lost 5 bases to trimming and J lost 0 bases; unmatched junction nucleotides: 5. What was sequenced was CD8+ T cells from the center of a lung tumor. The V call is TRBV3-1, the J call TRBJ2-3, with TRBD2 matching over 7 bases. The receptor was isolated from a male donor with lung adenocarcinoma. The CD4 and CD8 labels of this study may be unreliable. The CDR3 is CASSAGLPSTDTQYF. CDR3 sequence (DNA): TGTGCCAGCAGCGCGGGACTACCGAGCACAGATACGCAGTATTTT.